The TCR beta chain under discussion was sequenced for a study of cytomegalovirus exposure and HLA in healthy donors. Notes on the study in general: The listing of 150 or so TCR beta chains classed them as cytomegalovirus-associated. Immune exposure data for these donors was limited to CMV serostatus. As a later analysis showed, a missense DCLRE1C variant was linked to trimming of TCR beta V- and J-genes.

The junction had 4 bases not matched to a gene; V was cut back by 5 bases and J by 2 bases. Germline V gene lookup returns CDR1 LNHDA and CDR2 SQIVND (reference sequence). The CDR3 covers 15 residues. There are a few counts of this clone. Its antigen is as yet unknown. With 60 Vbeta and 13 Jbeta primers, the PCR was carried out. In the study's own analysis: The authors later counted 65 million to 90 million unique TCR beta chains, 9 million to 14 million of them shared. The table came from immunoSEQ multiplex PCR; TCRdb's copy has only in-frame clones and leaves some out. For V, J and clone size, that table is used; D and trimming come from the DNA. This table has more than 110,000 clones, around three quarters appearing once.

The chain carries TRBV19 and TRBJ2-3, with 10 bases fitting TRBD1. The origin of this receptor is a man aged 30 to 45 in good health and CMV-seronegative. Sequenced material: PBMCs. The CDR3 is CASSSGQGDTDTQYF. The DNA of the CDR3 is TGTGCCAGTAGTTCCGGACAGGGGGACACAGATACGCAGTATTTT.